In its sample, the clone carrying this TCR beta chain was seen a few times. The antigen remains unidentified. The data originate from a study of cytomegalovirus exposure and HLA in healthy donors. Study-level background: Among roughly 180 million T cells, an earlier analysis found roughly 110 million unique TCR beta sequences. Study-wide findings and caveats: Certain sequence variants were highly shared and formed a cluster, and this cluster was likely a sequencing artifact. In terms of immune exposure information, only CMV serostatus was available. There were some public TCRs occurring in many donors, but most TCR sequences were rare.

Trimming took 0 bases from V and 8 from J, leaving 13 bases between them. The CDR3 loop spans 15 amino acids. The V gene's germline CDR1 is SGHDN and CDR2 FVKESK. Primers included in the PCR were 60 Vbeta and 13 Jbeta primers. Profiled with immunoSEQ multiplex PCR; TCRdb holds only in-frame clones, not every one. Of approximately 180,000 clones in the sample, more than 80% were seen once. The J gene is TRBJ2-2, the V gene TRBV14; D is unresolved. Sample: PBMCs. The clonotype comes from a woman between 18 and 29 years old in good health and CMV-seropositive. The chain's CDR3 is CASSQDWAGSGELFF. As DNA, the CDR3 is TGTGCCAGCAGCCAAGATTGGGCAGGTTCGGGGGAGCTGTTTTTT.